Listed below are T cell receptor beta chains from one sample, sequenced in a study of OX40 agonist ivuxolimab in advanced cancers. Assay: immunoSEQ multiplex PCR; the TCRdb copy retains only in-frame clones and omits some. The data show over 60,000 clones, around 87% seen once. The specimen comprised CD4+ or CD8+ T cells sorted from blood, sampled in a trial of the OX40 agonist ivuxolimab. The receptor source for this set is an adult with an advanced solid tumor such as melanoma, head and neck, liver or kidney cancer. The CDR3 runs from the conserved cysteine through the conserved F or W. The order of the fields is J gene, clone size, D gene, V gene, CDR3 DNA, CDR3 protein. D genes are given only for firm matches. Expanded clones are given a class, and other clones once, few, many or no size at all.

>TRBJ2-7|NA|NA|TRBV5-1
TGCGCCAGCAGCCCGGCCAGGGGCTACGAGCAGTACTTC
CASSPARGYEQYF
>TRBJ2-1|NA|NA|TRBV19
TGTGCCAGTAGTATAATAGGGGGGAATGAGCAGTTCTTC
CASSIIGGNEQFF
>TRBJ2-7|NA|NA|TRBV19
TGTGCCAGCTCGACCGGGACCCACTACTACGAGCAGTACTTC
CASSTGTHYYEQYF
>TRBJ2-1|NA|TRBD2|TRBV5-1
TGCGCCAGCAGATCGACTAGCGGGGGGAGGAATGAGCAGTTCTTC
CASRSTSGGRNEQFF
>TRBJ2-2|NA|NA|TRBV27
TGTGCCAGCAGTTTATTAGCGGCCAATCGGGTCACCGGGGAGCTGTTTTTT
CASSLLAANRVTGELFF
>TRBJ2-7|NA|TRBD2|TRBV5-1
TGCGCCAGCAGCTCCACTAGCGGGGCCTCCTACGAGCAGTACTTC
CASSSTSGASYEQYF
>TRBJ2-2|NA|NA|TRBV5-1
TGCGCCAGCAGCTACGGGGACACCGGGGAGCTGTTTTTT
CASSYGDTGELFF
>TRBJ1-2|NA|NA|TRBV19
TGTGCCAGTAGTATTGCCGGAAACGAGTATGGCTACACCTTC
CASSIAGNEYGYTF
>TRBJ2-4|NA|NA|TRBV7-3
TGTGCCAGCAGCTTAACGGCCAAAAACATTCAGTACTTC
CASSLTAKNIQYF
>TRBJ2-5|NA|NA|TRBV2
TGTGCCAGCAGAGACCAGGGGATAAGACAAGAGACCCAGTACTTC
CASRDQGIRQETQYF
>TRBJ2-1|NA|TRBD2|TRBV5-8
TGTGCCAGCAGCCCCCTAACTAGCGGGATATACAATGAGCAGTTCTTC
CASSPLTSGIYNEQFF
>TRBJ1-5|NA|NA|TRBV11-3
TGTGCCAGCAGCTTAGAACTGGATAGCAATCAGCCCCAGCATTTT
CASSLELDSNQPQHF
>TRBJ2-3|NA|NA|TRBV10-3
TGTGCCATCAGTGGACAGTCTAGCACAGATACGCAGTATTTT
CAISGQSSTDTQYF
>TRBJ2-3|NA|NA|TRBV28
TGTGCCAGCAGTTTCATCCGGTTCACAGATACGCAGTATTTT
CASSFIRFTDTQYF
>TRBJ1-2|NA|TRBD1|TRBV9
TGTGCCAGCAGCGTGGACAGGGTCCATGGCTACACCTTC
CASSVDRVHGYTF
>TRBJ2-2|NA|NA|TRBV5-1
TGCGCCAGCAGCTTGGGGGCCCCCGGGGAGCTGTTTTTT
CASSLGAPGELFF
>TRBJ2-2|NA|TRBD1|TRBV10-3
TGTGCCATCAGAACCGGGACAGGGGACACCGGGGAGCTGTTTTTT
CAIRTGTGDTGELFF
>TRBJ2-1|NA|NA|TRBV7-3
TGTGCCAGCAGTTTGGCTCTCTACAATGAGCAGTTCTTC
CASSLALYNEQFF
>TRBJ2-2|NA|NA|TRBV12-5
TGTGCTAGTGGTTTGCCCCTGGGAAAGGCCGGGGAGCTGTTTTTT
CASGLPLGKAGELFF
>TRBJ2-1|NA|NA|TRBV29-1
TGCAGCGTTGGAGCATGGGGCGGCTACAATGAGCAGTTCTTC
CSVGAWGGYNEQFF
>TRBJ1-1|NA|NA|TRBV4-1
TGCGCCAGCAGCCAAGAGGGAAATGGGGACACTGAAGCTTTCTTT
CASSQEGNGDTEAFF
>TRBJ1-1|NA|TRBD1|TRBV30
TGTGCCTGGAGTGCCGGGACAGGGGGACGTGGCACTGAAGCTTTCTTT
CAWSAGTGGRGTEAFF
>TRBJ1-2|NA|TRBD1|TRBV18
TGTGCCAGCTCGCCGACTGAGACAGGGCAGGATGGCTACACCTTC
CASSPTETGQDGYTF
>TRBJ1-1|NA|NA|TRBV27
TGTGCCAGCAGAATCTCTGGGAACTACCAGGGCACTGAAGCTTTCTTT
CASRISGNYQGTEAFF
>TRBJ2-1|NA|NA|TRBV19
TGTGCCAGTAGTACTGCCGGGACTCTCCTCTACAATGAGCAGTTCTTC
CASSTAGTLLYNEQFF
>TRBJ1-4|NA|TRBD1|TRBV2
TGTGCCAGCAGTGAAGCTAGGACAGGCCGGACTAATGAAAAACTGTTTTTT
CASSEARTGRTNEKLFF
>TRBJ2-5|NA|NA|TRBV2
TGTGCCAACAAGACGCTAGACCAAGAGACCCAGTACTTC
CANKTLDQETQYF
>TRBJ1-4|NA|NA|TRBV6-1
TGTGCCAGCAGTGAATCCCAAACGGGGGAAAAACTGTTTTTT
CASSESQTGEKLFF
>TRBJ2-4|NA|NA|TRBV19
TGTGCCAGTAGTACAGGCCTTTCCAAAAACATTCAGTACTTC
CASSTGLSKNIQYF
>TRBJ2-2|NA|TRBD2|TRBV7-2
TGTGCCAGCAGCTTAGGACCCCTAGCGGGAGGAACTAGGGAGCTGTTTTTT
CASSLGPLAGGTRELFF
>TRBJ2-7|NA|NA|TRBV19
TGTGCCAGTAGATCTTGGACCTCCTACGAGCAGTACTTC
CASRSWTSYEQYF
>TRBJ2-2|NA|NA|TRBV5-5
TGTGCCAGCAGCTTGCAGGGTGCTCGGAACACCGGGGAGCTGTTTTTT
CASSLQGARNTGELFF
>TRBJ2-3|NA|TRBD1|TRBV4-1
TGCGCCAGCAGGGGTCCGGGACAGCTTACAGATACGCAGTATTTT
CASRGPGQLTDTQYF
>TRBJ1-5|NA|NA|TRBV6-5
TGTGCCAGCAGTTACTCTTTAGCAGGGGATCAGCCCCAGCATTTT
CASSYSLAGDQPQHF
>TRBJ2-7|NA|TRBD2|TRBV2
TGTGCCAGCACCAAAGGGACTAGCGGGGGAACTACGGGAGAGCAGTACTTC
CASTKGTSGGTTGEQYF
>TRBJ2-1|NA|NA|TRBV6-5
TGTGCCAGCAGTTACTCCGGCGGGGAGCAGTTCTTC
CASSYSGGEQFF
>TRBJ2-6|once|NA|TRBV7-3
TGTGCCAGCAGCTTAACGGCGGGCGTGGGGGCCAACGTCCTGACTTTC
CASSLTAGVGANVLTF
>TRBJ2-2|NA|NA|TRBV7-9
TGTGCCAGCAGCCCCCCTCGGCGGCCACTAACCGGGGAGCTGTTTTTT
CASSPPRRPLTGELFF
>TRBJ2-7|NA|TRBD2|TRBV18
TGTGCCAGCTCACCGCCCGGGACTAGCATCCACGAGCAGTACTTC
CASSPPGTSIHEQYF
>TRBJ2-2|NA|NA|TRBV10-3
TGTGCCACCAGGACAGTGAACACCGGGGAGCTGTTTTTT
CATRTVNTGELFF
>TRBJ2-7|NA|NA|TRBV11-3
TGTGCCAGCAGCTTGGTCCCTTACGAGCAGTACTTC
CASSLVPYEQYF
>TRBJ2-1|NA|NA|TRBV25-1
TGTGCCAGCAGTGAATTTGGAGGAGAAACCTACAATGAGCAGTTCTTC
CASSEFGGETYNEQFF
>TRBJ2-4|NA|NA|TRBV6-1
TGTGCCAGCAGTCCGGACACTTCAGCCAAAAACATTCAGTACTTC
CASSPDTSAKNIQYF